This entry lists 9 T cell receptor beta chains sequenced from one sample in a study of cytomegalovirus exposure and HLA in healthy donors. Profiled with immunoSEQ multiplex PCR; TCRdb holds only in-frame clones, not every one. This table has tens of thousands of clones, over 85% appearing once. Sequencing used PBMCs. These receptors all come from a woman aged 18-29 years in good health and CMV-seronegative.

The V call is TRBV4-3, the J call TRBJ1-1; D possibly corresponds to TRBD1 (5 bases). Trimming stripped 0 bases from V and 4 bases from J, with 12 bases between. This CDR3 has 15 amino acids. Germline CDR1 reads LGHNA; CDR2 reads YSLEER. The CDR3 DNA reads TGCGCCAGCAGCCAAGATGAGTCGGGGGGCACTGAAGCTTTCTTT. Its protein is CASSQDESGGTEAFF.

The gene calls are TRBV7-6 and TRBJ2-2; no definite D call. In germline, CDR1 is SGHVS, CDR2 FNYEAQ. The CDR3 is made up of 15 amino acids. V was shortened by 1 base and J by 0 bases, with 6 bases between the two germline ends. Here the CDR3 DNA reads TGTGCCAGCAGCTTAGTCGGAGCGAACACCGGGGAGCTGTTTTTT. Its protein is CASSLVGANTGELFF.

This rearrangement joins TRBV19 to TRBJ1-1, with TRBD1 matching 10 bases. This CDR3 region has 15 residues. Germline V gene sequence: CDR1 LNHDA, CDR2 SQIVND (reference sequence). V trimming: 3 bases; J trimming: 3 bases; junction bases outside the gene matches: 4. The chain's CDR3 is CASSIWGTGDTEAFF. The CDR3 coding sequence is TGTGCCAGTAGTATCTGGGGGACAGGGGACACTGAAGCTTTCTTT. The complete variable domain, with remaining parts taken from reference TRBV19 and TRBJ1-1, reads DGGITQSPKYLFRKEGQNVTLSCEQNLNHDAMYWYRQDPGQGLRLIYYSQIVNDFQKGDIAEGYSVSREKKESFPLTVTSAQKNPTAFYLCASSIWGTGDTEAFFGQGTRLTVV.

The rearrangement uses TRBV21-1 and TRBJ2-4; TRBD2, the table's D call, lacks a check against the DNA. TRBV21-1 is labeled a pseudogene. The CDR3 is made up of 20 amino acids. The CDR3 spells CASSNGLGARGWEAKNIQYF. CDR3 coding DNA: TGTGCCAGCAGCAATGGGTTGGGAGCGCGGGGATGGGAAGCCAAAAACATTCAGTACTTC.

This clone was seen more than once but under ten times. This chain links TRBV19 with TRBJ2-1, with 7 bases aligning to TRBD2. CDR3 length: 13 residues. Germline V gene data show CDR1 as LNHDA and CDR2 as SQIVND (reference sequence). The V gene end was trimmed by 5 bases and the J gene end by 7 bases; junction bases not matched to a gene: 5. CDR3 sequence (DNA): TGTGCCAGTAGTGTCGGACTAGGGAATGAGCAGTTCTTC. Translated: CASSVGLGNEQFF. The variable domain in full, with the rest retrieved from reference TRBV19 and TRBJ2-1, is DGGITQSPKYLFRKEGQNVTLSCEQNLNHDAMYWYRQDPGQGLRLIYYSQIVNDFQKGDIAEGYSVSREKKESFPLTVTSAQKNPTAFYLCASSVGLGNEQFFGPGTRLTVL.

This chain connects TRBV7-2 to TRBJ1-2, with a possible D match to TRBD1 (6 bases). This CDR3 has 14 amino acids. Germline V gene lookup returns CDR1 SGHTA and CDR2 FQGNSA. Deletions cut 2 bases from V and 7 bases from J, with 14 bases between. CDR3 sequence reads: CASSLSDRHSGYTF. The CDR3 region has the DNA TGTGCCAGCAGCTTATCCGACAGGCATAGTGGCTACACCTTC.

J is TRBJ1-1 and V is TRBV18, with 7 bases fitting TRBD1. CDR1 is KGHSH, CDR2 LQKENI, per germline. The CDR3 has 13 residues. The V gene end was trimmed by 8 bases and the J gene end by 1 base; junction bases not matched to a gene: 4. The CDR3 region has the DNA TGTGCCAGCGAGGGACAGCCGAACACTGAAGCTTTCTTT. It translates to CASEGQPNTEAFF.

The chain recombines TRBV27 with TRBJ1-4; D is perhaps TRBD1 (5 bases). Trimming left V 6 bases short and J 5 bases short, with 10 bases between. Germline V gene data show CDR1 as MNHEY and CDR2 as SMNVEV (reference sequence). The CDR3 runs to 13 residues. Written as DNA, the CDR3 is TGTGCCAGCAGAAGGGCAGGGAATGAAAAACTGTTTTTT. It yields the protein CASRRAGNEKLFF.

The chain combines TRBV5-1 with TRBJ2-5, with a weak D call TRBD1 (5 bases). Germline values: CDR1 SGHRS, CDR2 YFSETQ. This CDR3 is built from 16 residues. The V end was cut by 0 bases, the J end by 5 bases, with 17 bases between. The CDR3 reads CASSLGRTRGGETQYF. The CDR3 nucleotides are TGCGCCAGCAGCTTGGGACGGACAAGAGGTGGGGAGACCCAGTACTTC.